These 16 T cell receptor beta chains were all obtained from the same sample, sequenced in a study of T-cell memory formation after mild COVID-19. Each CDR3 protein gets one entry after TCRdb re-called the 5' RACE reads with MiXCR. The repertoire holds about 440,000 distinct CDR3 sequences, with 20% as singletons. What was sequenced was PBMCs or a T cell subset sorted from them (not recorded which). The receptors come from an adult woman who had mild COVID-19 (a few samples of this study predate the infection). Cell type and time point are not known.

The V gene is TRBV10-3, the J gene TRBJ1-2; a possible D gene is TRBD1 (5 bases). CDR1 and CDR2 (germline): ENHRY, SYGVKD. CDR3 length equals 13 residues. Trimming took 8 bases from V and 8 from J, leaving 18 bases between them. The CDR3 sequence is CAIRKQEGGGYTF. In DNA form, the CDR3 reads TGTGCCATCCGCAAACAGGAAGGTGGGGGCTACACCTTC.

This clonotype was detected only a few times. V usage is TRBV7-2 and J usage is TRBJ2-7; D unclear. The germline V gene has CDR1 SGHTA and CDR2 FQGNSA. Trimming removed 6 bases at V and 1 base at J, with 13 bases between. The CDR3 is 14 amino acids. The CDR3 DNA is TGTGCCAGCAGTCCAGCACCCGGATCCTACGAGCAGTACTTC. It codes for CASSPAPGSYEQYF.

V and J are TRBV20-1 and TRBJ2-7; D is undetermined. Germline loops: CDR1 DFQATT, CDR2 SNEGSKA (reference sequence). This CDR3 has 15 amino acids. Trimming left V 5 bases short and J 0 bases short, with 17 bases between. CDR3 in DNA: TGCAGTGCTGCCCGTAGGGCACCTTCCTCCTACGAGCAGTACTTC. Protein sequence: CSAARRAPSSYEQYF.

This chain joins TRBV6-6 and TRBJ2-7; no firm D call. Per germline, CDR1 MNHNY and CDR2 SVGAGI (reference sequence). Trimming removed 0 bases at V and 7 bases at J, with 16 bases between. CDR3 size: 15 residues. The chain's CDR3 is CASSYSYRSFWEQYF. CDR3 sequence (DNA): TGTGCCAGCAGTTACTCGTACCGTTCTTTCTGGGAGCAGTACTTC.

This clonotype was observed a few times. The chain has TRBV4-2 and TRBJ2-4, with D possibly TRBD2 on 5 matching bases. Germline loops: CDR1 LGHNA, CDR2 YNFKEQ. Trimming took off 0 bases at V and 3 bases at J, with 12 bases between the two ends. The CDR3 has 16 amino acids. The CDR3 here is CASSQDLTGNKNIQYF. CDR3 DNA sequence: TGTGCCAGCAGCCAAGATTTGACCGGGAACAAAAACATTCAGTACTTC.

The chain joins TRBV19 to TRBJ2-1; no definite D call. V was shortened by 6 bases and J by 8 bases, with 17 bases between the two germline ends. CDR1 and CDR2 (germline): LNHDA, SQIVND (reference sequence). The CDR3 covers 14 residues. This chain's CDR3 is CASSIQARVDEQFF. Here the CDR3 DNA reads TGTGCCAGTAGCATACAAGCACGGGTGGATGAGCAGTTCTTC.

The chain couples TRBV6-5 to TRBJ1-2; weak D call: TRBD1 (6 bases). The V end lost 2 bases, the J end lost 2 bases, and 15 bases lay between the germline ends. Germline V gene sequence: CDR1 MNHEY, CDR2 SVGAGI. The length of the CDR3 is 16 residues. The DNA of the CDR3 is TGTGCCAGCAGTTACGGTTACCCGGGGGGCAACTATGGCTACACCTTC. Protein: CASSYGYPGGNYGYTF.

V and J are TRBV7-2 and TRBJ1-2; a possible D gene is TRBD1 (5 bases). CDR1 is SGHTA, CDR2 FQGNSA, per germline. This CDR3 has 12 residues. V lost 5 bases to trimming and J lost 3 bases, with 7 bases between them. CDR3 DNA: TGTGCCAGCAGCCCGGGGCACTATGGCTACACCTTC. The encoded protein is CASSPGHYGYTF.

The chain employs TRBV5-1 and TRBJ2-3, with TRBD2 matching over 7 bases. The CDR3 length is 17 residues. V shed 2 bases and J 4 bases; nucleotides not matched to a gene: 13. Germline V gene sequence: CDR1 SGHRS, CDR2 YFSETQ. CDR3 sequence reads: CASSFSLAGVTADTQYF. Written as DNA, the CDR3 is TGCGCCAGCAGCTTCTCTCTCGCGGGGGTCACCGCAGATACGCAGTATTTT.

The rearrangement joins TRBV7-9 to TRBJ2-1; 7 bases match TRBD2. The CDR3 runs 15 residues. Germline trimming cut 1 base from V and 5 bases from J; bases unmatched to any gene: 5. Germline V gene sequence: CDR1 SEHNR, CDR2 FQNEAQ (reference sequence). This chain's CDR3 is CASSLGGAGHNEQFF. DNA for the CDR3: TGTGCCAGCAGCTTAGGTGGAGCGGGGCACAATGAGCAGTTCTTC. Full variable domain (outside the CDR3, taken from reference TRBV7-9 and TRBJ2-1): DTGVSQNPRHKITKRGQNVTFRCDPISEHNRLYWYRQTLGQGPEFLTYFQNEAQLEKSRLLSDRFSAERPKGSFSTLEIQRTEQGDSAMYLCASSLGGAGHNEQFFGPGTRLTVL.

The table lists this clonotype with a few counts. The chain joins TRBV7-2 to TRBJ2-5; TRBD2 is a possible D gene (6 bases). Germline-derived CDR1 and CDR2 are SGHTA and FQGNSA. The CDR3 totals 15 residues. The V gene lost 2 bases and the J gene lost 5 bases, with 15 bases spanning the gap. CDR3 sequence (DNA): TGTGCCAGCAGCTTATTGGGGCTAGCGAGCGAGACCCAGTACTTC. Protein sequence: CASSLLGLASETQYF. Supplemented by reference TRBV7-2 and TRBJ2-5, the full variable domain reads GAGVSQSPSNKVTEKGKDVELRCDPISGHTALYWYRQSLGQGLEFLIYFQGNSAPDKSGLPSDRFSAERTGGSVSTLTIQRTQQEDSAVYLCASSLLGLASETQYFGPGTRLLVL.

This clonotype showed up just a few times. The chain is built from TRBV6-2 or TRBV6-3 and TRBJ2-3, with a weak D call TRBD1 (7 bases). The CDR3 contains 15 residues. CDR1 and CDR2 from the germline V gene are MNHEY and SVGEGT. V was trimmed by 0 bases and J by 4 bases, leaving 11 bases between them. The CDR3 sequence: CASSYSGGGADTQYF. The CDR3 DNA reads as TGTGCCAGCAGTTACTCAGGGGGCGGGGCAGATACGCAGTATTTT.

The V gene is TRBV7-8, the J gene TRBJ2-6, with a weak D call TRBD2 (5 bases). This CDR3 comprises 19 residues. The germline V gene has CDR1 SGHVS and CDR2 FQNEAQ. Trimming removed 5 bases at V and 0 bases at J, with 20 bases between. CDR3 DNA sequence: TGTGCCAGCAGCGCTCCCCTCGGGAACATGGGCTCTGGGGCCAACGTCCTGACTTTC. It yields the protein CASSAPLGNMGSGANVLTF.

This rearrangement joins TRBV25-1 to TRBJ2-7, with D possibly matching TRBD1 (6 bases). CDR1 and CDR2 from the germline V gene are MGHDK and SYGVNS. CDR3 length: 17 amino acids. V lost 3 bases to trimming and J lost 3 bases, with 21 bases between them. The CDR3: CASSDPGRTESSYEQYF. CDR3 coding DNA: TGTGCCAGCAGTGACCCCGGGCGGACAGAGTCCAGCTACGAGCAGTACTTC.

The chain joins TRBV19 to TRBJ2-4, with 7 bases identical to TRBD2. Trimming removed 6 bases from V and 1 base from J; junction bases left unmatched: 9. The CDR3 runs to 16 residues. The germline CDR1 and CDR2 sequences are LNHDA and SQIVND (reference sequence). CDR3 bases: TGTGCCAGTAGGTTCCGGGGAGGGACGGCCAAAAACATTCAGTACTTC. It is translated as CASRFRGGTAKNIQYF.

V usage is TRBV7-3 and J usage is TRBJ2-1, with 11 bases that match TRBD2. CDR3 size: 17 residues. Trimming removed 4 bases from V and 0 bases from J; junction bases left unmatched: 5. Germline CDR1 SGHTA, CDR2 FQGTGA. The CDR3 here is CASSSILAGASYNEQFF. The DNA of the CDR3 is TGTGCCAGCAGCTCGATACTAGCGGGAGCCTCCTACAATGAGCAGTTCTTC.